The T cell receptor beta chain described here comes from a study of cytomegalovirus exposure and HLA in healthy donors. General study results and limits: Apparent HLA restriction characterized most CMV-associated TCR beta chains in a later analysis.

This CDR3 spans 15 amino acids. Deletions cut 1 base from V and 0 bases from J, with 7 bases between. CDR1 LNHDA and CDR2 SQIVND come from the germline V gene (reference sequence). As regards this clone: Antigen: not known.

Researchers ran the PCR with 60 Vbeta and 13 Jbeta primers. The table came from immunoSEQ multiplex PCR; TCRdb's copy has only in-frame clones and leaves some out. The sample carries about 200,000 clones, roughly 80% recorded once. This chain links TRBV19 with TRBJ1-5; D is possibly TRBD1 (5 bases). The sequenced sample was PBMCs. The sequence came from a man aged 45 to 65 in good health and CMV-seronegative. CDR3 nucleotides: TGTGCCAGTAGTATAGCCAGGGCTAGCAATCAGCCCCAGCATTTT. Protein: CASSIARASNQPQHF.